Listed below are T cell receptor beta chains from one sample, sequenced in a study of blood T cells in healthy people across ages. MiXCR was run by TCRdb on the 5' RACE reads, yielding one entry per CDR3 protein. The table records 980,000 or so distinct CDR3 sequences, 45% to 50% of them present only once. Specimen: blood. The receptors were sampled from a man between 25 and 39 years old in good health. Each CDR3 is given with its conserved first and last residue. A D gene is named only where the DNA matches it firmly. Not every row has a clone size; where given, it reads once, few, many or a size class.

CDR3nt	CDR3aa	abundance	d_gene	j_gene	v_gene
TGTGCCAGCAGCCCTCACGCGGAGTACAATGAGCAGTTCTTC	CASSPHAEYNEQFF	-	-	TRBJ2-1	TRBV7-2
TGTGCCAGCAGCTATGTCACGACAGGGGGCAGCGAGCAGTACTTC	CASSYVTTGGSEQYF	-	TRBD1	TRBJ2-7	TRBV7-9
TGCAGTGCTAGAGATTGGGGGGGTCTCTATGGCTATGGCTACACCTTC	CSARDWGGLYGYGYTF	many	-	TRBJ1-2	TRBV20-1
TGTGCCAGCAGGGTCTGGGGAGGAGAGACCCAGTACTTC	CASRVWGGETQYF	-	-	TRBJ2-5	TRBV27
TGCAGTGCTAGAGATAAAGCGGGCGATGAGCAGTTCTTC	CSARDKAGDEQFF	-	-	TRBJ2-1	TRBV20-1
TGTGCCATCAGTGAGTCGAAGGGGAACGCTGGGGCCAACGTCCTGACTTTC	CAISESKGNAGANVLTF	-	-	TRBJ2-6	TRBV10-3
TGTGCCAGCTCACCAGCTGGGACAGGGGGCGAGCAGTACTTC	CASSPAGTGGEQYF	-	TRBD1	TRBJ2-7	TRBV18
TGTGCCAGCAGCGTAGGACAGGGGGCGGTCTACGAGCAGTACTTC	CASSVGQGAVYEQYF	-	TRBD1	TRBJ2-7	TRBV9
TGCGCCAGCAGCCAACACACAGGGAGCTCCTACGAGCAGTACTTC	CASSQHTGSSYEQYF	few	-	TRBJ2-7	TRBV4-3
TGCAGTGCTAGAGATCCCCTAACACAGCAAGAGACCCAGTACTTC	CSARDPLTQQETQYF	many	-	TRBJ2-5	TRBV20-1
TGTGCCAGCAGTTACCCCGAGGGGGGTAACTATGGCTACACCTTC	CASSYPEGGNYGYTF	few	-	TRBJ1-2	TRBV6-2/TRBV6-3
TGCGCCAGCAACCAAGATTGGAGTTCTCCCAATCAGCCCCAGCATTTT	CASNQDWSSPNQPQHF	-	-	TRBJ1-5	TRBV4-3
TGTGCCAGCAGTTTATCGCCCGGGACAGGGAGCTCCTATAATTCACCCCTCCACTTT	CASSLSPGTGSSYNSPLHF	few	TRBD1	TRBJ1-6	TRBV27
TGCACCTCGATAGGACTGAGGGGCAATGAGCAGTTCTTC	CTSIGLRGNEQFF	-	-	TRBJ2-1	TRBV29-1